This is a list of T cell receptor beta chains from one sample in a study of cytomegalovirus exposure and HLA in healthy donors. The repertoire was sequenced with immunoSEQ multiplex PCR; TCRdb's copy has only in-frame clones and lacks some. The sample has tens of thousands of clones; nearly 95% are singletons. Input material: PBMCs. These TCRs come from a woman aged 18 to 35 in good health and CMV-seronegative. The CDR3 runs from the conserved cysteine through the conserved F or W. Each record gives: CDR3 DNA, CDR3 protein, CDR3 length, D gene, clone size, V gene, J gene. The D gene is left open where the match is weak. Expanded clones get a size class; other rows say once, few or many, or leave the size out.

CDR3nt: TGTGCCAGCACCGGACAGTCCGAGAAATCGAACACTGAAGCTTTCTTT; CDR3aa: CASTGQSEKSNTEAFF; len: 16; d_gene: -; abundance: -; v_gene: TRBV6-4; j_gene: TRBJ1-1
CDR3nt: TGTGCCAGCAGTTCGGCCGGGACAGGGAAAGAGCAGTACTTC; CDR3aa: CASSSAGTGKEQYF; len: 14; d_gene: TRBD1; abundance: few; v_gene: TRBV6-5; j_gene: TRBJ2-7
CDR3nt: TGTGCCAGCAGGAAGAGCGACGAGCAGTACTTC; CDR3aa: CASRKSDEQYF; len: 11; d_gene: -; abundance: -; v_gene: TRBV2; j_gene: TRBJ2-7
CDR3nt: TGTGCCTACAGACAGTACAATGAGCAGTTCTTC; CDR3aa: CAYRQYNEQFF; len: 11; d_gene: -; abundance: -; v_gene: TRBV30; j_gene: TRBJ2-1
CDR3nt: TGCAGCGTTGAAATATTACTCGAGGACAGGGACTACCAAGAGACCCAGTACTTC; CDR3aa: CSVEILLEDRDYQETQYF; len: 18; d_gene: TRBD1; abundance: -; v_gene: TRBV29-1; j_gene: TRBJ2-5
CDR3nt: TGTGCCTGGAGTGTAACGAGTTTCCAAGAGACCCAGTACTTC; CDR3aa: CAWSVTSFQETQYF; len: 14; d_gene: -; abundance: -; v_gene: TRBV30; j_gene: TRBJ2-5
CDR3nt: TGTGCCAGCTCACCCCCCCCGTTGGGGGCGTCTGATGGGAAGACCCAGTACTTC; CDR3aa: CASSPPPLGASDGKTQYF; len: 18; d_gene: -; abundance: -; v_gene: TRBV18; j_gene: TRBJ2-5
CDR3nt: TGCAGCGTTGGGGGCGGTCGCACAGATACGCAGTATTTT; CDR3aa: CSVGGGRTDTQYF; len: 13; d_gene: -; abundance: -; v_gene: TRBV29-1; j_gene: TRBJ2-3
CDR3nt: TGTGCCAGCAGCTCACCCACTAGCTTCCTCACCTACGAGCAGTACTTC; CDR3aa: CASSSPTSFLTYEQYF; len: 16; d_gene: -; abundance: -; v_gene: TRBV7-9; j_gene: TRBJ2-7
CDR3nt: TGCGCCAGCAGCTCCCGGACAGGGGACACCGGGGAGCTGTTTTTT; CDR3aa: CASSSRTGDTGELFF; len: 15; d_gene: TRBD1; abundance: -; v_gene: TRBV5-1; j_gene: TRBJ2-2
CDR3nt: TGCGCCAGCAGCTTGGCACCCCGGAGGGTTTTCACCGGGGAGCTGTTTTTT; CDR3aa: CASSLAPRRVFTGELFF; len: 17; d_gene: -; abundance: once; v_gene: TRBV5-1; j_gene: TRBJ2-2
CDR3nt: TGCGCCAGCAGCCCATCGAACACCGGGGAGCTGTTTTTT; CDR3aa: CASSPSNTGELFF; len: 13; d_gene: -; abundance: -; v_gene: TRBV5-1; j_gene: TRBJ2-2
CDR3nt: TGTGCCACTGCGGGACAGCTACAAGAGACCCAGTACTTC; CDR3aa: CATAGQLQETQYF; len: 13; d_gene: -; abundance: -; v_gene: TRBV19; j_gene: TRBJ2-5
CDR3nt: TGTGCCAGCAGCTTCGCCTTAAAAGGAGATGGTGAGACCCAGTACTTC; CDR3aa: CASSFALKGDGETQYF; len: 16; d_gene: -; abundance: -; v_gene: TRBV7-8; j_gene: TRBJ2-5
CDR3nt: TGTGCCAGCAGTGAAGGACAGTTGAACACTGAAGCTTTCTTT; CDR3aa: CASSEGQLNTEAFF; len: 14; d_gene: -; abundance: -; v_gene: TRBV6-1; j_gene: TRBJ1-1
CDR3nt: TGTGCCAGCAGCTCTCGACTAGCGGGGGGGTGGGTACAAGAGACCCAGTACTTC; CDR3aa: CASSSRLAGGWVQETQYF; len: 18; d_gene: TRBD2; abundance: once; v_gene: TRBV5-4; j_gene: TRBJ2-5
CDR3nt: TGTGCCAGCAGCCCAGGGGTCTCCGATACGCAGTATTTT; CDR3aa: CASSPGVSDTQYF; len: 13; d_gene: -; abundance: -; v_gene: TRBV7-6; j_gene: TRBJ2-3
CDR3nt: TGTGCCAGCAGTCCTGATACAGGGGTCGAGACCCAGTACTTC; CDR3aa: CASSPDTGVETQYF; len: 14; d_gene: TRBD1; abundance: once; v_gene: TRBV7-9; j_gene: TRBJ2-5
CDR3nt: TGTGCCAGCAGTTTATATGTCGCGGCTAGCGGGTTCACAGATACGCAGTATTTT; CDR3aa: CASSLYVAASGFTDTQYF; len: 18; d_gene: TRBD2; abundance: -; v_gene: TRBV28; j_gene: TRBJ2-3
CDR3nt: TGTGCCAGCAGCTCCCACAGGGGGGGGGCCACTGAAGCTTTCTTT; CDR3aa: CASSSHRGGATEAFF; len: 15; d_gene: TRBD1; abundance: -; v_gene: TRBV5-6; j_gene: TRBJ1-1
CDR3nt: TGTGCCAGCAGCCCTCCCTCGTCCAGGGACAATGAGCAGTTCTTC; CDR3aa: CASSPPSSRDNEQFF; len: 15; d_gene: -; abundance: -; v_gene: TRBV7-9; j_gene: TRBJ2-1
CDR3nt: TGTGCCAGCAGTCGGAACAGCTTCTACGAGCAGTACTTC; CDR3aa: CASSRNSFYEQYF; len: 13; d_gene: -; abundance: -; v_gene: TRBV2; j_gene: TRBJ2-7
CDR3nt: TGTGCCAGCAGCTCCGCGGGGGGCTGGGATAGGAATGAGCAGTTCTTC; CDR3aa: CASSSAGGWDRNEQFF; len: 16; d_gene: TRBD2; abundance: once; v_gene: TRBV11-1; j_gene: TRBJ2-1
CDR3nt: TGCAGCGTTGAAGATTTGGGGGCTCCAAAAGAGACCCAGTACTTC; CDR3aa: CSVEDLGAPKETQYF; len: 15; d_gene: -; abundance: -; v_gene: TRBV29-1; j_gene: TRBJ2-5
CDR3nt: TGTGCCAGCAGCTTGAGTAACAGAGAAAATTCACCCCTCCACTTT; CDR3aa: CASSLSNRENSPLHF; len: 15; d_gene: -; abundance: -; v_gene: TRBV5-5; j_gene: TRBJ1-6
CDR3nt: TGTGCCAGCAGCTTAGATAGCGCCCTAGATACGCAGTATTTT; CDR3aa: CASSLDSALDTQYF; len: 14; d_gene: -; abundance: -; v_gene: TRBV7-9; j_gene: TRBJ2-3
CDR3nt: TGTGCCAGTAGTGTAGACAGGGGCTTCTACAATGAGCAGTTCTTC; CDR3aa: CASSVDRGFYNEQFF; len: 15; d_gene: TRBD1; abundance: -; v_gene: TRBV19; j_gene: TRBJ2-1
CDR3nt: TGTGCCAGCAGCTTAGAAGGGGGTTTCTCCTACGAGCAGTACTTC; CDR3aa: CASSLEGGFSYEQYF; len: 15; d_gene: -; abundance: -; v_gene: TRBV11-2; j_gene: TRBJ2-7
CDR3nt: TGTGCCTGGACCTCGGACAGGGGAGAGACCCAGTACTTC; CDR3aa: CAWTSDRGETQYF; len: 13; d_gene: TRBD1; abundance: once; v_gene: TRBV30; j_gene: TRBJ2-5
CDR3nt: TGCGCCAGCAGCTCACAGGGGGCGAGCACCGGGGAGCTGTTTTTT; CDR3aa: CASSSQGASTGELFF; len: 15; d_gene: TRBD1; abundance: -; v_gene: TRBV5-1; j_gene: TRBJ2-2